The subject of this entry is one TCR beta chain. What it binds is not known. Not enrolled were patients with uncontrolled infection, other autoimmune disease, pregnancy or lactation. The TCR beta CDR3 regions underwent amplification using RNA transcripts as the source. HTBI primers were used for first-round RT-PCR of the TCR CDR3. TCRdb processed the multiplex PCR reads anew with MiXCR; each CDR3 protein has one entry. The sample consists of more than 500,000 distinct CDR3 sequences, more than 45% of them appearing once. Germline V gene sequence: CDR1 DFQATT, CDR2 SNEGSKA (reference sequence). The length of the CDR3 is 17 residues. The V end was cut by 0 bases, the J end by 0 bases, with 15 bases between. This sample is part of a study of T cells in Graves' hyperthyroidism and ophthalmopathy. Study-wide results and limits: With a median lead of roughly 6.2 months before onset, the model predicted ophthalmopathy. Blood also held most thyroid clonotypes expanded beyond 0.001.

The sequenced material came from peripheral blood or thyroid tissue (not recorded which). The receptor comes from an adult woman with Graves' disease, either hyperthyroidism or ophthalmopathy (not recorded which). This chain uses TRBV20-1 with TRBJ2-4; tentative D call: TRBD2 (5 bases). The CDR3 is CSARDSSGTLAKNIQYF. Here the CDR3 DNA reads TGCAGTGCTAGAGATTCCAGCGGAACCCTAGCCAAAAACATTCAGTACTTC.